These 8 T cell receptor beta chains originate from one sample sequenced in a study of blood T cell repertoires in COVID-19. Here immunoSEQ multiplex PCR was the method, and the copy in TCRdb shows in-frame clones only, minus some. The data show 200,000 to 250,000 clones, with 80% to 90% seen just once and 2.7% held by the top ten. The sequenced sample consisted of peripheral blood. These receptors were collected from a man aged 25-45 years with COVID-19, enrolled during active disease.

The chain is built from TRBV18 and TRBJ1-5, with D unclear. Trimming removed 3 bases from V and 0 bases from J, with 9 bases in between. Germline V gene data show CDR1 as KGHSH and CDR2 as LQKENI. The CDR3 has 15 amino acids. CDR3: CASSPLGDSNQPQHF. CDR3 in DNA: TGTGCCAGCTCACCGCTCGGGGATAGCAATCAGCCCCAGCATTTT.

This chain connects TRBV9 to TRBJ2-4; 12 positions match TRBD2. The germline gives CDR1 SGDLS, CDR2 YYNGEE. The CDR3 runs 17 residues. J gave up 4 bases and V 0 bases, and 5 bases lay outside the gene matches. In nucleotides, the CDR3 is TGTGCCAGCAGCGTAGGGACTAGCGGGAAGGGGAAAAACATTCAGTACTTC. It encodes CASSVGTSGKGKNIQYF.

The chain has TRBV7-2 and TRBJ2-7, with TRBD1 matching 8 bases. Germline lookup yields CDR1 SGHTA and CDR2 FQGNSA. Trimming took 3 bases from V and 2 from J; bases not matched to a gene: 9. The CDR3 runs 16 residues. The CDR3 nucleotides read TGTGCCAGCAGCTTTAGCGACAGGGGCGGCGCCTACGAGCAGTACTTC. Protein product: CASSFSDRGGAYEQYF.

The chain uses TRBV9 and TRBJ2-1; 8 nucleotides agree with TRBD2. Germline V gene lookup returns CDR1 SGDLS and CDR2 YYNGEE. V lost 3 bases to trimming and J lost 9 bases; unmatched junction nucleotides: 8. The CDR3 loop spans 14 amino acids. Here the CDR3 DNA reads TGTGCCAGCAGCGACCGGGGGGGCGGTATTGAGCAGTTCTTC. Amino acids: CASSDRGGGIEQFF.

The rearrangement uses TRBV30 and TRBJ1-2, with unresolved D. Looked up from germline, CDR1 is GTSNPN and CDR2 is SVGIG (reference sequence). The CDR3 is 15 residues long. V lost 3 bases to trimming and J lost 0 bases, with 14 bases between them. As DNA, the CDR3 is TGTGCCTGGAGATTTCGTGGGCGTACTAACTATGGCTACACCTTC. Amino acid sequence: CAWRFRGRTNYGYTF.

This chain connects TRBV13 to TRBJ1-1, with D perhaps TRBD1 (6 bases). Germline CDR1 and CDR2: PRHDT and FYEKMQ (reference sequence). The CDR3 runs 14 residues. Deletions cut 4 bases from V and 2 bases from J, with 11 bases between. The CDR3 sequence: CASSSTGINTEAFF. The CDR3 region has the DNA TGTGCCAGCAGCTCTACAGGGATAAACACTGAAGCTTTCTTT. Based on the CDR3 plus reference TRBV13 and TRBJ1-1, the full variable domain is AAGVIQSPRHLIKEKRETATLKCYPIPRHDTVYWYQQGPGQDPQFLISFYEKMQSDKGSIPDRFSAQQFSDYHSELNMSSLELGDSALYFCASSSTGINTEAFFGQGTRLTVV.

This chain connects TRBV27 to TRBJ1-5; 11 bases fit TRBD1. Germline-derived CDR1 and CDR2 are MNHEY and SMNVEV (reference sequence). This CDR3 has 16 residues. The junction had 4 bases not matched to a gene; V was cut back by 6 bases and J by 0 bases. The CDR3 nucleotides read TGTGCCAGCAGGGGGACAGGGGGGTATAGCAATCAGCCCCAGCATTTT. It codes for CASRGTGGYSNQPQHF.

The chain uses TRBV23-1 and TRBJ2-1; 9 bases map to TRBD1. TRBV23-1 is flagged as an ORF with uncertain function. The V gene end was trimmed by 0 bases and the J gene end by 6 bases; junction bases not matched to a gene: 3. The CDR3 is made up of 15 amino acids. CDR3 loop: CASSQSGQGPNEQFF. CDR3 DNA: TGCGCCAGCAGTCAATCGGGACAGGGCCCCAATGAGCAGTTCTTC.